This T cell receptor (beta chain) comes out of a study of regulatory T cells in long-lasting Graves disease (dated by TCRdb to about 2021). Context from the whole study: Patients with newly diagnosed Graves' disease had been on antithyroid drugs for under 3 months. Patients with persistent Graves' disease were compared with patients with newly diagnosed Graves' disease using TCR sequencing and RNA sequencing of peripheral blood. The study was registered as a clinical trial and conducted in China. A total of approximately 35 samples underwent TCR sequencing: about 13 from persistent and about 20 from newly diagnosed Graves' disease patients. On the study overall, not on this receptor specifically: Persistent disease showed preferential use of TRBV28, TRBJ1-2 and TRBJ2-5, whereas newly diagnosed disease favored TRBV20-1 and TRBJ2-1. As a limitation, the authors acknowledged that the small sample size may reduce accuracy. Because the primary lesion, thyroid tissue, could not be accessed, the study looked at peripheral blood alone. Persistent patients shared more public clonotypes among themselves (over 2,500) than newly diagnosed patients did (more than 950). Sequencing and analysis were limited to the TCR beta chain. Compared with newly diagnosed patients, persistent Graves' disease patients had lower TCR Shannon entropy and fewer highly expanded clones, which suggests clonal expansion.

In its sample, this clonotype was seen many times. Its binding antigen is unknown. No base quality values were provided; no much bigger clone lies one nucleotide off. The sample's time point label, decoded: newly diagnosed GD, antithyroid drugs for less than 3 months. For both TCR sequencing and RNA sequencing, RNA was extracted from PBMCs using TRIzol. Graves' disease was diagnosed according to American Thyroid Association guidelines. Patients were recruited from an endocrinology department in Xi'an, China. Each patient gave about 8.1 milliliters of peripheral blood, collected in an EDTA anticoagulant tube. Ficoll Paque Plus density gradient separation was used to isolate PBMCs, and no additional T cell sorting was done. An Agilent 2100 Bioanalyzer and agarose gel were used to check RNA quality, while a NanoDrop 2000 measured RNA concentration. The CDR3 covers 15 residues, taking in both the cysteine and the phenylalanine. Only CDR3 DNA remains: 45 bases, in frame from the first base. V and J lose 6 bases and 0 bases, and a span of 14 bases separates them.

The protocol used for the library was multiplex PCR. The run used an Illumina HiSeq 4000. TCR beta libraries were built with iRepertoire HTBI primers and Arm-PCR amplification of CDR3 regions. PCR products were gel purified before sequencing. The source study handled its data this way. Gene usage analysis of CDR3 amino acid clonotypes relied on the 55 to 80 TRBV and 15 or so TRBJ segments identified across samples. Filtered high-quality paired reads were merged into contigs using COPE and FqMerger. BLAST was used to align contigs to the IMGT TRBV, TRBD and TRBJ reference genes, and CDR3 was defined following IMGT. Any clonotype with a frequency above 0.1% was counted as a highly expanded clone. Repertoire diversity was measured by Shannon entropy, and V-J evenness by the Gini coefficient. Clonotypes shared by more than one individual were considered public. TCRdb reran the public reads through fastp at Q25 and MiXCR, keeping productive beta chains. Identical CDR3 protein sequences are pooled into one entry, listed with their most common genes and DNA. V and J calls and clone size were set by TCRdb, not the authors. The sample profile shows 200,000 to 300,000 distinct CDR3 sequences; 20% of them were found once. More than 11% of the sample comes from the top ten.

This specimen consisted of peripheral blood mononuclear cells (PBMCs), obtained at new diagnosis, from a patient treated with antithyroid drugs. The sequence came from a female donor with Graves disease. The chain links TRBV12-3 or TRBV12-4 with TRBJ1-2; the D gene cannot be resolved reliably. The nucleotides are TGTGCCAGCAGAAACTCCGGGAGAGCTAACTATGGCTACACCTTC. Its coded protein is CASRNSGRANYGYTF.